This T cell receptor beta chain was documented in a study of T cell repertoires in cytomegalovirus infection. TCRdb re-analysed the reads in MiXCR, keeping a single row per CDR3 protein. Of around 240,000 distinct CDR3 sequences detected, roughly 23% appear once; the ten largest clones hold 18%. Germline V CDR1 and CDR2: SGHDT, YYEEEE. This CDR3 region has 14 residues. V lost 1 base and J 7 bases, leaving 12 bases between the germline ends. This clonotype has a handful of counts. This receptor was identified in a human donor in good health (CMV status not recorded). Some clones in this sample may be carry-over from other donors' samples. This chain joins TRBV5-6 and TRBJ1-5, with D unclear. Sequenced sample: CD8+ T cells from PBMCs. This chain's CDR3 is CASSLREGGQPQHF. DNA of the CDR3: TGTGCCAGCAGCTTGAGGGAGGGCGGCCAGCCCCAGCATTTT. Together with reference TRBV5-6 and TRBJ1-5, the CDR3 gives the full variable domain: DAGVTQSPTHLIKTRGQQVTLRCSPKSGHDTVSWYQQALGQGPQFIFQYYEEEERQRGNFPDRFSGHQFPNYSSELNVNALLLGDSALYLCASSLREGGQPQHFGDGTRLSIL.